This T cell receptor beta chain was recovered during a study of T cell changes during pregnancy in multiple sclerosis. Germline values: CDR1 MNHEY, CDR2 SVGAGI. CDR3 length: 16 amino acids. V lost 2 bases and J lost 2, with 12 bases in between. Using immunoSEQ multiplex PCR, the repertoire was profiled, and TCRdb retains in-frame clones only, with some absent. The sample consists of under 40,000 clones, about 92% of them appearing once. The clonotype originates from a female donor with multiple sclerosis, enrolled in a pregnancy study. The starting material was CD8+ T cells from peripheral blood mononuclear cells, obtained in the third trimester of pregnancy. This sequence joins TRBV6-5 and TRBJ2-2, with no clear D. This CDR3 reads CASSYGPFVNTGELFF. Here the CDR3 DNA reads TGTGCCAGCAGTTACGGGCCCTTTGTCAACACCGGGGAGCTGTTTTTT.